The 5 T cell receptor beta chains listed next were all sequenced from one sample in a study of cytomegalovirus exposure and HLA in healthy donors. The PCR was carried out with 60 Vbeta primers and 13 Jbeta primers. Here immunoSEQ multiplex PCR was the method, and the copy in TCRdb shows in-frame clones only, minus some. The sample yields 150,000 to 200,000 clones, around 85% seen once. Sequenced material: PBMCs. The receptors were sampled from a man aged 18 to 35 in good health and CMV-seronegative.

The count of this clone is one. This sequence joins TRBV19 and TRBJ2-4, with D possibly matching TRBD2 (6 bases). The V gene lost 5 bases and the J gene lost 7 bases, with 18 bases spanning the gap. Germline-derived CDR1 and CDR2 are LNHDA and SQIVND (reference sequence). The CDR3 is made up of 15 amino acids. The CDR3 reads CASSSTGLNMNIQYF. The CDR3 DNA sequence: TGTGCCAGTAGTTCCACGGGACTGAATATGAACATTCAGTACTTC.

This clone was counted between two and nine times. V usage is TRBV5-1 and J usage is TRBJ1-2, with D unclear. The germline V gene has CDR1 SGHRS and CDR2 YFSETQ. Trimming took 0 bases from V and 8 from J, leaving 17 bases between them. The length of the CDR3 is 15 residues. This chain's CDR3 is CASSLERSRGVGYTF. CDR3 sequence (DNA): TGCGCCAGCAGCTTGGAGAGGTCCCGCGGGGTCGGCTACACCTTC.

This clone was detected once. The chain links TRBV10-3 to TRBJ1-3, with a weak D call TRBD1 (5 bases). The CDR3 extends over 14 amino acids. Trimming pared 11 bases from V and 0 bases from J, leaving 14 bases between. CDR1 is ENHRY and CDR2 is SYGVKD in the germline V gene. The chain's CDR3 is CASGVTSSGNTIYF. Written as DNA, the CDR3 is TGTGCCTCGGGGGTTACTAGCTCTGGAAACACCATATATTTT.

The chain employs TRBV5-6 and TRBJ1-2; D is perhaps TRBD1 (6 bases). Trimming removed 4 bases at V and 7 bases at J, with 20 bases between. Looked up from germline, CDR1 is SGHDT and CDR2 is YYEEEE. This CDR3 is built from 15 residues. In nucleotides, the CDR3 is TGTGCCAGCAGCAATCAAACCTCCTGGGGGCGTGGCTACACCTTC. Protein product: CASSNQTSWGRGYTF.

The chain carries TRBV7-2 and TRBJ1-2, with 8 bases identical to TRBD1. This CDR3 comprises 14 residues. CDR1 SGHTA and CDR2 FQGNSA come from the germline V gene. Trimming cost V 3 bases and J 4 bases; bases outside gene matches: 4. The CDR3 loop is CASSLDGTGYGYTF. CDR3 nucleotide sequence: TGTGCCAGCAGCTTGGACGGGACAGGCTATGGCTACACCTTC.